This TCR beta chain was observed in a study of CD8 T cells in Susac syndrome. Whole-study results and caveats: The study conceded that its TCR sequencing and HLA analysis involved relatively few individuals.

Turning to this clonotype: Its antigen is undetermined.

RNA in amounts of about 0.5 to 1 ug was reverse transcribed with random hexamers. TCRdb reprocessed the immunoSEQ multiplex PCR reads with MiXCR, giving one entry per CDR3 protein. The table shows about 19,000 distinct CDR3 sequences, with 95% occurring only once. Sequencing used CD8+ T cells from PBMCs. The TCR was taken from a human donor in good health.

The DNA of the CDR3 is TGTGCCAGCAGCTTGAGGGGGACAGGGACTACAGATACGCAGTATTTT. Translation gives CASSLRGTGTTDTQYF. J is TRBJ2-3 and V is TRBV5-5; TRBD1 matches 9 bases. Unmatched junction bases numbered 6, after V lost 1 base and J lost 3 bases. This CDR3 has 16 residues. Looked up from germline, CDR1 is SGHKS and CDR2 is YYEKEE (reference sequence).